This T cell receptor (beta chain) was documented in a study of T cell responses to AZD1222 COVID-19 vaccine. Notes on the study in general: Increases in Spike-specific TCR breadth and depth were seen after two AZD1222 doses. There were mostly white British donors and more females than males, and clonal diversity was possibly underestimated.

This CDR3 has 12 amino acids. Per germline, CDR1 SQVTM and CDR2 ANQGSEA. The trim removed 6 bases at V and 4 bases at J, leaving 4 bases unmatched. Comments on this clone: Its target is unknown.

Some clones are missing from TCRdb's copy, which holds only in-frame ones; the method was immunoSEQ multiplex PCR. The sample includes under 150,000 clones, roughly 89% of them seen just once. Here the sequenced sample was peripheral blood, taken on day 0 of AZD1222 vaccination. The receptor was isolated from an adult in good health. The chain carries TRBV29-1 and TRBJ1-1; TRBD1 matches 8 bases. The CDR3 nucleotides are TGCAGCGTGACAGGGGTAGTCACTGAAGCTTTCTTT. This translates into CSVTGVVTEAFF.